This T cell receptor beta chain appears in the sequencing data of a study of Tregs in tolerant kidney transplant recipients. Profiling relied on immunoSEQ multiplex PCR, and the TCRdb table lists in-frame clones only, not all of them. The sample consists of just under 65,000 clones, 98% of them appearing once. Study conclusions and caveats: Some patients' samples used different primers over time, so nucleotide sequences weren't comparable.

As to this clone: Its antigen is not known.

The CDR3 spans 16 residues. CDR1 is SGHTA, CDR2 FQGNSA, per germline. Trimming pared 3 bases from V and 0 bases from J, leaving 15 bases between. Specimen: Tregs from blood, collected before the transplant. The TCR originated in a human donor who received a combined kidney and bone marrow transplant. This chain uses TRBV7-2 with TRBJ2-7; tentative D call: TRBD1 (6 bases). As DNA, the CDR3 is TGTGCCAGCAGCTTGGACCGGGACACTTCCTCCTACGAGCAGTACTTC. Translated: CASSLDRDTSSYEQYF.